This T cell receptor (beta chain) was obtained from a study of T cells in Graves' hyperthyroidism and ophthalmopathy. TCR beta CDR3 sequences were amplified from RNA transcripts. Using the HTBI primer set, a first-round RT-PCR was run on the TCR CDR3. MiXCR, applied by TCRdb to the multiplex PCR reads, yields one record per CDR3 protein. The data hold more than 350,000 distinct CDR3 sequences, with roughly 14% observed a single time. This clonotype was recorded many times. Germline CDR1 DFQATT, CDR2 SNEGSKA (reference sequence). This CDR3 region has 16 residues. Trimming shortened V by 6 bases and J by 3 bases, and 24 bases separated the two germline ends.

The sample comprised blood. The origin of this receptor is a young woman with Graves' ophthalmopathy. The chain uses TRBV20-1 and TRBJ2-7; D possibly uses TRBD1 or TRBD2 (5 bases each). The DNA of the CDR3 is TGCAGTGCAACCGACCCCTCGGGGCAAGAAAGCTACGAGCAGTACTTC. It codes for CSATDPSGQESYEQYF.